The 31 T cell receptor beta chains presented below share a single source sample, sequenced in a study of T cell repertoires in cytomegalovirus infection. In TCRdb, the reads were re-called with MiXCR into one record per CDR3 protein. The sample gives approximately 750,000 distinct CDR3 sequences, less than 40% of which show up once; roughly 2.8% is in the top ten. Source material: PBMCs. Source of these receptors: a human donor in good health (CMV status not recorded). Some clones in this sample may be carry-over from other donors' samples.

The gene calls are TRBV27 and TRBJ1-6; D not certain. The CDR3 spans 15 residues. V shed 8 bases and J shed 9 bases, with 20 bases lying between them. CDR1 and CDR2 from the germline V gene are MNHEY and SMNVEV (reference sequence). CDR3 DNA sequence: TGTGCCAGCCGTAAATATGAGGATACTTTTTCACCCCTCCACTTT. It is translated as CASRKYEDTFSPLHF.

Notes on this clonotype: This may be a read error, as it is one base from a much larger clone. The V and J genes are TRBV7-2 and TRBJ1-1; D is unclear. CDR1 and CDR2 (germline): SGHTA, FQGNSA. V was pared by 6 bases and J by 1 base, with 12 bases between. The CDR3 sequence is 14 residues long. The CDR3 DNA reads as TGTGCCAGCAGGTCAAGAGTGGCGAACACTGAAGCTTTCTTT. This codes for CASRSRVANTEAFF.

In its sample, this clonotype was seen once. J is TRBJ1-1 and V is TRBV28; D call uncertain. The CDR3 is 15 residues long. Trimming removed 6 bases at V and 5 bases at J, with 19 bases between. Per germline, CDR1 MDHEN and CDR2 SYDVKM. CDR3 loop: CASSPPFVGVTEAFF. CDR3 coding DNA: TGTGCCAGCAGCCCGCCATTCGTTGGGGTAACTGAAGCTTTCTTT.

This clonotype was found a few times. The chain couples TRBV19 to TRBJ2-1; tentative D call: TRBD1 (5 bases). V gave up 3 bases and J gave up 0 bases, with 12 bases separating them. Per germline, CDR1 LNHDA and CDR2 SQIVND (reference sequence). The CDR3 runs 16 residues. CDR3 nucleotide sequence: TGTGCCAGTAGTATTGGGGCAGTGAACTCCTACAATGAGCAGTTCTTC. It yields the protein CASSIGAVNSYNEQFF.

The table lists this clonotype with a few counts. The chain combines TRBV19 with TRBJ2-1; 15 positions match TRBD2. Germline V gives CDR1 LNHDA, CDR2 SQIVND (reference sequence). CDR3 length: 19 residues. V lost 5 bases to trimming and J lost 7 bases; unmatched junction nucleotides: 15. CDR3 residues: CASSPRAFRTSGGANEQFF. DNA for the CDR3: TGTGCCAGTAGTCCAAGGGCGTTTCGGACTAGCGGGGGGGCTAATGAGCAGTTCTTC. Filled out from reference TRBV19 and TRBJ2-1, the complete variable domain reads DGGITQSPKYLFRKEGQNVTLSCEQNLNHDAMYWYRQDPGQGLRLIYYSQIVNDFQKGDIAEGYSVSREKKESFPLTVTSAQKNPTAFYLCASSPRAFRTSGGANEQFFGPGTRLTVL.

This clonotype was observed a few times. The gene calls are TRBV25-1 and TRBJ2-7, with D perhaps TRBD2 (5 bases). Germline loops: CDR1 MGHDK, CDR2 SYGVNS. This CDR3 is built from 13 residues. The ends were cut back, 7 bases at V and 6 bases at J, with 16 bases in the middle. The CDR3 sequence is CASNDQTEGEQYF. In nucleotides, the CDR3 is TGTGCCAGCAACGACCAAACCGAGGGCGAGCAGTACTTC.

This clonotype was recorded many times. This chain uses TRBV4-1 with TRBJ1-5, with D unclear. V lost 1 base to trimming and J lost 5 bases, with 12 bases between them. Germline CDR1 MGHRA, CDR2 YSYEKL. This CDR3 comprises 15 residues. This chain's CDR3 is CASSQVAGTDQPQHF. CDR3 nucleotides: TGCGCCAGCAGCCAAGTCGCCGGAACCGATCAGCCCCAGCATTTT.

CDR3 loop: CSAKTGKGSPLHF. The CDR3 DNA follows: TGCAGTGCTAAGACAGGGAAGGGTTCACCCCTCCACTTT. V usage is TRBV20-1 and J usage is TRBJ1-6; 7 nucleotides agree with TRBD1. V was pared by 4 bases and J by 9 bases, with 6 bases of the junction left unmatched. The CDR3 is 13 amino acids. Germline loops: CDR1 DFQATT, CDR2 SNEGSKA (reference sequence).

The chain couples TRBV28 to TRBJ1-1; no firm D call. The CDR3 has 13 amino acids. V lost 6 bases and J 1 base, leaving 9 bases between the germline ends. The V gene's germline CDR1 is MDHEN and CDR2 SYDVKM. CDR3 amino acids: CASRNTKNTEAFF. CDR3 nucleotides: TGTGCCAGCAGGAATACAAAGAACACTGAAGCTTTCTTT. Full variable domain (missing parts from reference TRBV28 and TRBJ1-1): DVKVTQSSRYLVKRTGEKVFLECVQDMDHENMFWYRQDPGLGLRLIYFSYDVKMKEKGDIPEGYSVSREKKERFSLILESASTNQTSMYLCASRNTKNTEAFFGQGTRLTVV.

The CDR3 DNA follows: TGCGCCAGCAGTCAATCCCCGGGGTCAGATACGCAGTATTTT. It translates to CASSQSPGSDTQYF. This chain uses TRBV23-1 with TRBJ2-3, with a tentative D call TRBD2 (5 bases). Being an ORF, TRBV23-1 has a function that is uncertain. Trimming removed 0 bases at V and 4 bases at J, with 8 bases between. The CDR3 totals 14 residues.

This clonotype was counted between two and nine times. V is TRBV10-3 and J is TRBJ1-1, with 9 positions matching TRBD1. V trimming: 6 bases; J trimming: 4 bases; junction bases outside the gene matches: 6. The V gene's germline CDR1 is ENHRY and CDR2 SYGVKD. The CDR3 totals 14 residues. The CDR3 protein is CAIRGNRGPTEAFF. Written as DNA, the CDR3 is TGTGCCATCAGGGGGAACAGGGGGCCCACTGAAGCTTTCTTT.

This clonotype was recorded a few times. V and J are TRBV11-3 and TRBJ2-1; TRBD2 matches at 9 bases. The length of the CDR3 is 15 residues. Trimming cost V 1 base and J 6 bases; bases outside gene matches: 4. Germline lookup yields CDR1 SGHNT and CDR2 YENEEA. As DNA, the CDR3 is TGTGCCAGCAGCTTAGTTGGCGGGGGGGCCAATGAGCAGTTCTTC. Encoded protein: CASSLVGGGANEQFF.

This clonotype was recorded many times. This chain uses TRBV7-9 with TRBJ2-3; weak D call: TRBD2 (5 bases). This CDR3 is built from 14 residues. Trimming pared 5 bases from V and 2 bases from J, leaving 11 bases between. Germline-derived CDR1 and CDR2 are SEHNR and FQNEAQ (reference sequence). This CDR3 is CASSPDGVTDTQYF. In DNA form, the CDR3 reads TGTGCCAGCAGCCCCGACGGGGTCACAGATACGCAGTATTTT.

Only a few counts were recorded for this clonotype. J is TRBJ1-5 and V is TRBV10-3, with 9 bases that match TRBD1. This CDR3 is built from 15 residues. The ends lost 5 bases at V and 5 bases at J; junction bases unmatched: 7. Germline V lookup: CDR1 ENHRY, CDR2 SYGVKD. The CDR3 loop reads CAISQGQGADQPQHF. The CDR3 DNA reads TGTGCCATCAGTCAGGGACAGGGCGCGGATCAGCCCCAGCATTTT.

This clonotype was seen many times. The V gene is TRBV7-2, the J gene TRBJ2-6; D is undetermined. There are 18 residues in the CDR3. Germline values: CDR1 SGHTA, CDR2 FQGNSA. Trimming shortened V by 4 bases and J by 0 bases, and 16 bases separated the two germline ends. The DNA for the CDR3 is TGTGCCAGCAGCTCCCATCGGGTATTCCTCTCTGGGGCCAACGTCCTGACTTTC. Its translation: CASSSHRVFLSGANVLTF.

The V gene is TRBV4-1, the J gene TRBJ2-7; 9 nucleotides match TRBD2. The V gene end was trimmed by 1 base and the J gene end by 2 bases; junction bases not matched to a gene: 6. The CDR3 sequence is 16 residues long. Germline loops: CDR1 MGHRA, CDR2 YSYEKL. CDR3 coding DNA: TGCGCCAGCAGCCAAGTTAGCGGGGGCGTAACCTACGAGCAGTACTTC. Protein product: CASSQVSGGVTYEQYF.

The chain carries TRBV28 and TRBJ2-5; no clear D gene. CDR3 length: 13 residues. The V gene's germline CDR1 is MDHEN and CDR2 SYDVKM. The V end was cut by 1 base, the J end by 3 bases, with 6 bases between. For the CDR3, the DNA is TGTGCCAGCAGTTTATACAGAAAAGAGACCCAGTACTTC. Translation gives CASSLYRKETQYF.

The V gene is TRBV2, the J gene TRBJ2-1; TRBD2 matches at 8 bases. V dropped 5 bases and J dropped 4; count of bases not matched to a gene: 7. This CDR3 is built from 15 residues. Germline V gene data show CDR1 as SNHLY and CDR2 as FYNNEI. In nucleotides, the CDR3 is TGTGCCAGCAGTAGTAGCGGGGCTATTTACAATGAGCAGTTCTTC. Translated, it gives CASSSSGAIYNEQFF.

The chain carries TRBV2 and TRBJ1-1; D uncertain. The V gene's germline CDR1 is SNHLY and CDR2 FYNNEI. Trimming removed 7 bases from V and 1 base from J, with 7 bases in between. The CDR3 is 12 residues long. The CDR3 nucleotides are TGTGCCAGCAACCAAGAGAACACTGAAGCTTTCTTT. Residues: CASNQENTEAFF.

The chain employs TRBV2 and TRBJ2-7; the D gene is possibly TRBD2 (5 bases). This CDR3 is built from 14 residues. Germline lookup yields CDR1 SNHLY and CDR2 FYNNEI. The V and J ends lost 7 bases and 2 bases respectively, with 15 bases between them. CDR3 nucleotides: TGTGCCAGCACCGAGAGTACTAGTGCCTACGAGCAGTACTTC. Translating gives CASTESTSAYEQYF.

This clonotype turned up a few times. The chain couples TRBV7-2 to TRBJ2-7; D is unclear. The CDR3 has 11 residues. Trimming shortened V by 7 bases and J by 5 bases, and 9 bases separated the two germline ends. The germline CDR1 and CDR2 sequences are SGHTA and FQGNSA. CDR3 sequence (DNA): TGTGCCAGCACCTCCTTGGACGAGCAGTACTTC. This gives the protein CASTSLDEQYF.

The chain couples TRBV12-3 or TRBV12-4 to TRBJ2-5, with D possibly being TRBD2 (5 bases). CDR3 size: 16 residues. Trimming removed 0 bases at V and 4 bases at J, with 15 bases between. The CDR3, as DNA: TGTGCCAGCAGTTTAGCGCCTAGCTTAGCGTCAGAGACCCAGTACTTC. Amino acid sequence: CASSLAPSLASETQYF.

V gene TRBV5-1 combines with J gene TRBJ1-2; 11 bases align to TRBD1. Germline lookup yields CDR1 SGHRS and CDR2 YFSETQ. This CDR3 comprises 15 residues. Losses at the gene ends were 3 bases for V and 5 bases for J; bases not matched to a gene: 6. CDR3 nucleotides: TGCGCCAGCAGCTCCGGGACAGGGGGTGAATATGGCTACACCTTC. Translated, it gives CASSSGTGGEYGYTF.

The gene calls are TRBV5-1 and TRBJ2-2; possibly TRBD1 for D (5 bases). The V and J ends lost 1 base and 0 bases respectively, with 7 bases between them. Germline values: CDR1 SGHRS, CDR2 YFSETQ. The CDR3 consists of 15 residues. CDR3 sequence: CASSLYRPNTGELFF. The CDR3 DNA reads as TGCGCCAGCAGCTTGTACAGGCCGAACACCGGGGAGCTGTTTTTT.

As regards this clonotype: A much bigger clone sits one base away, suggesting this may be a read error. Because it lacks the conserved phenylalanine or tryptophan at the end, this CDR3 is likely a read error. The gene calls are TRBV7-3 and TRBJ1-6, with TRBD1 identical over 7 bases. The J segment lost 16 bases and the V segment lost 0 bases, leaving 6 bases of the junction unmatched. This CDR3 has 13 amino acids. CDR1 is SGHTA and CDR2 is FQGTGA in the germline V gene. The CDR3 loop reads CASSLTGGGQLHC. The CDR3 DNA reads as TGTGCCAGCAGCTTAACGGGTGGGGGACAGCTCCACTGT.

The rearrangement links TRBV28 to TRBJ2-1; 14 nucleotides agree with TRBD2. Germline trimming cut 6 bases from V and 0 bases from J; bases unmatched to any gene: 16. Germline V lookup: CDR1 MDHEN, CDR2 SYDVKM. The CDR3 consists of 21 residues. The CDR3 sequence: CASRGQATSGRGSGSYNEQFF. In DNA, the CDR3 is TGTGCCAGCAGGGGACAGGCGACTAGCGGGAGGGGATCGGGCTCCTACAATGAGCAGTTCTTC. Supplemented by reference TRBV28 and TRBJ2-1, the full variable domain reads DVKVTQSSRYLVKRTGEKVFLECVQDMDHENMFWYRQDPGLGLRLIYFSYDVKMKEKGDIPEGYSVSREKKERFSLILESASTNQTSMYLCASRGQATSGRGSGSYNEQFFGPGTRLTVL.

This rearrangement joins TRBV6-2 or TRBV6-3 to TRBJ2-7; D may be TRBD1 (5 bases). V shed 0 bases and J shed 6 bases, with 18 bases lying between them. The germline gives CDR1 MNHEY, CDR2 SVGEGT. This CDR3 region has 16 residues. The CDR3 reads CASSYSIRQGSLEQYF. In DNA, the CDR3 is TGTGCCAGCAGTTACTCGATCCGGCAGGGCAGTCTCGAGCAGTACTTC.

This sequence joins TRBV7-9 and TRBJ2-1; D may be TRBD2 (6 bases). Trimming removed 2 bases from V and 8 bases from J, with 16 bases in between. The CDR3 spans 15 residues. Germline V gives CDR1 SEHNR, CDR2 FQNEAQ (reference sequence). This CDR3 is CASSLIGGSLDEQFF. The CDR3 bases are TGTGCCAGCAGCTTAATCGGAGGGAGTCTCGATGAGCAGTTCTTC.

This clonotype came up many times. The chain uses TRBV28 and TRBJ1-5; D may be TRBD1 (5 bases). The V gene lost 3 bases and the J gene lost 4 bases, with 10 bases spanning the gap. This CDR3 is 14 amino acids long. CDR1 MDHEN and CDR2 SYDVKM come from the germline V gene. In DNA, the CDR3 is TGTGCCAGCAGTTTCGGGGGGTTGAATCAGCCCCAGCATTTT. It is translated as CASSFGGLNQPQHF.

V gene TRBV29-1 combines with J gene TRBJ2-2, with 7 bases lining up with TRBD1. The V gene's germline CDR1 is SQVTM and CDR2 ANQGSEA. The CDR3 loop spans 15 amino acids. J gave up 5 bases and V 2 bases, and 8 bases lay outside the gene matches. The CDR3 loop is CSVEKIQGTTGELFF. CDR3 bases: TGCAGCGTTGAAAAGATACAGGGGACGACCGGGGAGCTGTTTTTT.

As regards this clonotype: Since a much larger clone is just one base distant, this may be a read error. The chain employs TRBV7-2 and TRBJ2-2; 8 positions agree with TRBD1. The CDR3 consists of 15 residues. Germline V gene data show CDR1 as SGHTA and CDR2 as FQGNSA. The CDR3 nucleotides are TGTGCCAGCAGCTCAGGGGACAGGAACACCTGGGAGCTGTTTTTT. Its protein product is CASSSGDRNTWELFF.